This T cell receptor (beta chain) was sequenced for a study of human T cells and chemical hapten exposure (dated by TCRdb to the early 2020s). In terms of the full investigation: Libraries were pooled for sequencing, and per-sample TCR yields varied mainly because of small differences in library volumes within the pool. The study tracked peripheral blood TCR repertoire changes in vivo during primary and secondary sensitization to the hapten diphenylcyclopropenone (DPC) in alopecia patients. Both TCR alpha and TCR beta chains were sequenced from each blood RNA sample.

The table lists this clonotype with many counts. Its recognized antigen is unknown. It has no much larger one-base neighbor in the sample; base qualities were not kept. The time point label, read with the paper, signifies: healthy volunteer bleed at 6 weeks. Total RNA was isolated from unfractionated whole blood collected in Tempus Blood RNA tubes. Roughly 5 healthy volunteers served as TCR sequencing controls and were bled at day 0, 2 weeks and 6 weeks. The full study reports these points: After repeated subsampling, the strength of the expansion versus patch-test correlation and the threshold at which it became significant changed. No change with DPC sensitization was found in the number of TCRs above 1 in 1000 frequency, and no evidence of global repertoire structure alterations was found.

The CDR3 contains 15 residues, cysteine and phenylalanine counted. Only the CDR3 portion is preserved as DNA: 45 bases, with reading frame beginning at the first base. The germline V gene supplies CDR1 MRHNA and CDR2 SNTAGT. V is reduced by 2 bases and J by 6 bases, leaving a spacing of 13 bases between them. Library preparation used RACE. The sequencing machine was a NextSeq 500. Library preparation attached unique molecular identifiers to individual cDNA molecules for quantitative, reproducible TCR counting. Processing in the source paper ran as follows. Samples had a median of 95,638 TCRs, with a range from 23,224 to 690,600. V, J and CDR3 annotation of the TCR reads was carried out using the Decombinator software suite. To make PS versus PT1 abundance plots, every sample was subsampled to the same number of TCRs (28,000). Expanded TCRs were defined as absent before sensitization and observed at least eight times at the 2-week time point. TCRdb itself trimmed the public reads at Q25 with fastp, ran MiXCR and retained productive beta chains. Here each entry gathers all rows of one CDR3 protein and keeps the most common genes and DNA. What appears here as the V and J calls and clone size reflects TCRdb's work, not the paper's. This sample holds 70,000 to 95,000 distinct CDR3 sequences; around 9.3% were observed only once. The top ten constitute approximately 1.5% of the sample.

Sequences were obtained from whole blood. In this chain, TRBV6-4 is recombined with TRBJ2-2, with TRBD2 tentatively as D gene (6 bases match). The clonotype originates from a female donor in good health. Some clones in this sample may be carry-over from other donors' samples. The CDR3 in this case is CASSDGREEAGELFF. The DNA sequence is TGTGCCAGCAGTGACGGCAGGGAGGAGGCCGGGGAGCTGTTTTTT.